This TCR beta chain emerged from a study of T cells after posttransplantation cyclophosphamide. This CDR3 is built from 13 residues. Trimming took 1 base from V and 1 from J, leaving 2 bases between them. Germline loops: CDR1 SGHKS, CDR2 YYEKEE (reference sequence). Whole-study results and caveats: Skin or GI-infiltrating T cells shared few TRB sequences with blood. Later blood repertoires were often dominated by clones from the donor CD8+ memory compartment. Recipient CMV seropositivity and CMV reactivation strongly tracked TRB clonality.

Note on this clone: Antigen specificity is unknown.

Assay used: immunoSEQ multiplex PCR; TCRdb lists only in-frame clones, some missing. The repertoire holds about 15,000 clones, with over 75% as singletons. This related bone marrow graft donor gave peripheral blood on the day of marrow donation. This rearrangement joins TRBV5-5 to TRBJ2-2; no reliable D call. Specimen: memory CD4+ T cells sorted from PBMCs. This TCR was recovered from a man aged 50 to 60 in good health, CMV-negative, and a related stem cell transplant donor. CDR3 in amino acids: CASSLRNTGELFF. In DNA, the CDR3 is TGTGCCAGCAGCTTGCGGAACACCGGGGAGCTGTTTTTT.